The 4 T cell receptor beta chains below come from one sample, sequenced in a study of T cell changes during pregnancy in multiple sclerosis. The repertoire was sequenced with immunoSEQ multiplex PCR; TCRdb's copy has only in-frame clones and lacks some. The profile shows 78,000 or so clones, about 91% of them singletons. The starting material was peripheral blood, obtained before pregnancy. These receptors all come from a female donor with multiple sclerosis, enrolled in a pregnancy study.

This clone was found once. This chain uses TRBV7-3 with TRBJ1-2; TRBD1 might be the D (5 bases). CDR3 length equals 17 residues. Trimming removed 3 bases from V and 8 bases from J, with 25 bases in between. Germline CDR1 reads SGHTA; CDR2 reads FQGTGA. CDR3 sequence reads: CASSLTFTGRAGRGYTF. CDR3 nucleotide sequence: TGTGCCAGCAGCTTGACCTTCACCGGGAGGGCAGGGAGAGGCTACACCTTC.

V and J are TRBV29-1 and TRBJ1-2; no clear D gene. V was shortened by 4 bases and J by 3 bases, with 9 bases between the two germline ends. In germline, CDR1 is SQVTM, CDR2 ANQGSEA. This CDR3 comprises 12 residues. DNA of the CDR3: TGCAGCGTTGTCGGGGAAGACTATGGCTACACCTTC. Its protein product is CSVVGEDYGYTF.

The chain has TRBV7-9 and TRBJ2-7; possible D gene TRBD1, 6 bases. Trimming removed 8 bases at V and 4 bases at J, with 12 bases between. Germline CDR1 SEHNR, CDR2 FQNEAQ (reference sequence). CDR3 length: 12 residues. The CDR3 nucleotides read TGTGCCAGCGTCGGGACAACATACGAGCAGTACTTC. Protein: CASVGTTYEQYF.

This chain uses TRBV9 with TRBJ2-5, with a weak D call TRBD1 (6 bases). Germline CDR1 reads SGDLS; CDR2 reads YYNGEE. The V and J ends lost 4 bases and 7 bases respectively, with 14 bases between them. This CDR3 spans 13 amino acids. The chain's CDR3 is CASSIRQDGTQYF. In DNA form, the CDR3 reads TGTGCCAGCAGCATCCGACAGGACGGGACCCAGTACTTC.